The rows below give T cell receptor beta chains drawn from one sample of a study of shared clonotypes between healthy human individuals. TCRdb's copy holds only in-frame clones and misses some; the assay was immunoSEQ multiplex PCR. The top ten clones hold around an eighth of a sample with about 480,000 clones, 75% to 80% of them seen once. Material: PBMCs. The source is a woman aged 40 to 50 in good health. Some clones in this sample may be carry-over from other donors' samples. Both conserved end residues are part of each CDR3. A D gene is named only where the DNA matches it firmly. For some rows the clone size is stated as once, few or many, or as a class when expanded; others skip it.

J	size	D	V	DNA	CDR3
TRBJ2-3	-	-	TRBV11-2	TGTGCCAGCAGCCCCGACAGGCTTAGAGCAGATACGCAGTATTTT	CASSPDRLRADTQYF
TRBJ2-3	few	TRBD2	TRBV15	TGTGCCACCAGCGAACCCGGCGGGACTAACTACTCAGATACGCAGTATTTT	CATSEPGGTNYSDTQYF
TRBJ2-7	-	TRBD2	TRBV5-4	TGTGCCAGCAGCCGCGAGCGGGAGTCCGAGCAGTACTTC	CASSRERESEQYF
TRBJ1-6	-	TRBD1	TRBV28	TGTGCCAGCAGTCCCCGACAGGGAGGACATTCACCCCTCCACTTT	CASSPRQGGHSPLHF
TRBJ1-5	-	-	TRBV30	TGTGCCTGGAGTGTAGGTCGCGGATCCAGACAGCCCCAGCATTTT	CAWSVGRGSRQPQHF
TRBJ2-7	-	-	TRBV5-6	TGTGCCAGCAGCTTGGGGGACTTTAACTCCTACGAGCAGTACTTC	CASSLGDFNSYEQYF
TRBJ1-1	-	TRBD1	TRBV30	TGTGCCTGGAGGGGACAGGAGCAAGCTTTCTTT	CAWRGQEQAFF
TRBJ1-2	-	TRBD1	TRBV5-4	TGTGCCAGCAGCTTAAGGGGGCCTCTGTATGGCTACACCTTC	CASSLRGPLYGYTF
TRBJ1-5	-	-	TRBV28	TGTGCCAGCAGTTTTGGAGGCAAAAATCAGCCCCAGCATTTT	CASSFGGKNQPQHF
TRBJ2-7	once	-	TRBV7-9	TGTGCCAGCAGCTCCGGGGTAGCCTACGAGCAGTACTTC	CASSSGVAYEQYF
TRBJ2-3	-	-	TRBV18	TGTGCCAGCTCAGCCTATACTAGCACAGATACGCAGTATTTT	CASSAYTSTDTQYF
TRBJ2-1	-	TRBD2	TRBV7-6	TGTGCCAGCAGCTTAGTCCCCCCTAGCGGGAGCGCCTCCTACAATGAGCAGTTCTTC	CASSLVPPSGSASYNEQFF
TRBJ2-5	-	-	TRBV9	TGTGCCAGCAGCGGTGGGGGGCCACAAGAGACCCAGTACTTC	CASSGGGPQETQYF
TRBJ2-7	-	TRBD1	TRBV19	TGTGCCAGTAGTATTACAGGGGTAGGCGACGAGCAGTACTTC	CASSITGVGDEQYF
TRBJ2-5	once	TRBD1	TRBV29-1	TGCAGCGTTGAAGTGGACAGGGTGGCAGAGACCCAGTACTTC	CSVEVDRVAETQYF
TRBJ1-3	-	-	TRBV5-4	TGTGCCAGCAGCTTGGCCGGTCCCTCTGGAAACACCATATATTTT	CASSLAGPSGNTIYF
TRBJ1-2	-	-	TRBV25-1	TGTGCCAGCAGTGAGCCCGGGCAGGGGACCCTTGGCTACACCTTC	CASSEPGQGTLGYTF
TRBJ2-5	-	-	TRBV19	TGTGCCAGTAGTATTGGGGGGGCTACGAAAGAGACCCAGTACTTC	CASSIGGATKETQYF
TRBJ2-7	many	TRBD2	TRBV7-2	TGTGCCAGCAGCTTAGCGGTGGCGGGAGGGGGCGAGCAGTACTTC	CASSLAVAGGGEQYF
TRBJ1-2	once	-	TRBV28	TGTGCCAGCATGGGAGGTCCGGTAAGCTATGGCTACACCTTC	CASMGGPVSYGYTF
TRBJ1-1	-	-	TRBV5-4	TGTGCCAGCAGCTTGGCCGCGGGTATGAACACTGAAGCTTTCTTT	CASSLAAGMNTEAFF
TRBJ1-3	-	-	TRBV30	TGTGCCTGGACAAGTGGAAACACCATATATTTT	CAWTSGNTIYF
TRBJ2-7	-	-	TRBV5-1	TGCGCCAGCAGCTTGGACTTTCGAGAGTACGAGCAGTACTTC	CASSLDFREYEQYF
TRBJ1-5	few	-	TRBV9	TGTGCCAGCAGCGCAGGGAATCAGCCCCAGCATTTT	CASSAGNQPQHF
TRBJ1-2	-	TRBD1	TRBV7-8	TGTGCCAGCAGCTTAACCCGGACAGGCGATGGCTACACCTTC	CASSLTRTGDGYTF
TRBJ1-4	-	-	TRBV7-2	TGTGCCAGCAGCTTAGACATACTGGGTGAAAAACTGTTTTTT	CASSLDILGEKLFF